This entry lists 20 T cell receptor beta chains sequenced from one sample in a study of T-cell memory formation after mild COVID-19 (dated by TCRdb to 2020 to 2023). Preparation of the library involved 5' RACE. The listed sequencing device is Illumina NovaSeq 6000. The public sequencing data were trimmed at Q25 with fastp and processed into clonotypes with MiXCR by TCRdb, which kept only in-frame beta chains. Each entry is one CDR3 protein sequence, shown with its most common DNA and genes. This sample comprises roughly 340,000 distinct CDR3 sequences, about 20% of them detected only once. 21% of the sample comes from the top ten. Sequenced sample: PBMCs or a T cell subset sorted from them (not recorded which). The receptors were sampled from a man between 18 and 35 years old who had mild COVID-19 (a few samples of this study predate the infection). The sample titles of this study are shuffled in the database, so cell type and time point are left out; the donor was told from shared clones.

A few counts support this clonotype. This rearrangement joins TRBV6-1 to TRBJ2-7; D gene unclear. V shed 3 bases and J shed 4 bases, with 1 base lying between them. The length of the CDR3 is 10 residues. Per the germline V gene, CDR1 is MNHNS and CDR2 is SASEGT. The CDR3 here is CASSDYEQYV. The CDR3 DNA sequence: TGTGCCAGCAGTGATTACGAGCAGTACGTC.

The chain couples TRBV5-1 to TRBJ2-1; 8 bases are a match to TRBD2. The germline V gene encodes CDR1 SGHRS and CDR2 YFSETQ. After removal of 7 bases from V and 7 bases from J, the junction contained 10 bases not matched to a gene. The CDR3 has 14 residues. The CDR3 protein is CASRERLAGNEQFF. The CDR3 region has the DNA TGCGCCAGCCGAGAAAGGCTAGCGGGTAATGAGCAGTTCTTC.

This clonotype was counted between two and nine times. J is TRBJ2-5 and V is TRBV5-5; the D gene is possibly TRBD1 (5 bases). CDR3 size: 15 residues. Trimming stripped 5 bases from V and 1 base from J, with 15 bases between. Germline values: CDR1 SGHKS, CDR2 YYEKEE (reference sequence). The CDR3: CASSPLVGAQETQYF. In DNA, the CDR3 is TGTGCCAGCAGTCCCCTTGTAGGGGCCCAAGAGACCCAGTACTTC.

The DNA of the CDR3 is TGTGCCAGCAGCCCTACCCCCGGGGGGCAGAAGACCCAGTACTTC. Residues: CASSPTPGGQKTQYF. V usage is TRBV6-2 or TRBV6-3 and J usage is TRBJ2-5, with D possibly TRBD2 on 7 matching bases. Germline CDR1 and CDR2: MNHEY and SVGEGT. The CDR3 spans 15 residues. V lost 6 bases to trimming and J lost 6 bases, with 20 bases between them.

The V call is TRBV20-1, the J call TRBJ1-2, with D unclear. Germline CDR1 reads DFQATT; CDR2 reads SNEGSKA (reference sequence). The V and J ends lost 3 bases and 0 bases respectively, with 8 bases between them. The CDR3 has 13 amino acids. The CDR3 sequence: CSASDIANYGYTF. CDR3 bases: TGCAGTGCTAGTGACATAGCTAACTATGGCTACACCTTC.

The genes are TRBV10-3 and TRBJ2-7; TRBD1 matches at 11 bases. Trimming cost V 7 bases and J 7 bases; bases outside gene matches: 12. This CDR3 has 15 amino acids. Germline assignment: CDR1 ENHRY and CDR2 SYGVKD. This chain's CDR3 is CAITDPGQGAWEQYV. CDR3 DNA: TGTGCCATCACCGACCCCGGACAGGGGGCTTGGGAGCAGTACGTC.

This clonotype came up a few times. CDR3 DNA sequence: TGTGCCAGCGAGGGCTACTACGAGCAGTACTTC. Translation: CASEGYYEQYF. The chain is built from TRBV6-1 and TRBJ2-7; possibly TRBD2 for D (5 bases). The germline V gene encodes CDR1 MNHNS and CDR2 SASEGT. The CDR3 runs 11 residues. V shed 8 bases and J shed 3 bases, with 8 bases lying between them.

A few counts support this clonotype. The rearrangement links TRBV4-3 to TRBJ2-3; TRBD1 matches at 7 bases. The CDR3 is 14 residues long. After removal of 3 bases from V and 6 bases from J, the junction contained 6 bases not matched to a gene. The germline CDR1 and CDR2 sequences are LGHNA and YSLEER. CDR3 protein: CASSQISRGDTQYF. CDR3 bases: TGCGCCAGCAGCCAGATAAGCAGGGGGGATACGCAGTATTTT.

The chain employs TRBV6-2 or TRBV6-3 and TRBJ2-5; D unresolved. Deletions cut 2 bases from V and 4 bases from J, with 8 bases between. Germline V gene sequence: CDR1 MNHEY, CDR2 SVGEGT. The CDR3 length is 13 residues. The CDR3 bases are TGTGCCAGCAGTTACGTGATTGGAGAGACCCAGTACTTC. It codes for CASSYVIGETQYF.

This rearrangement joins TRBV5-1 to TRBJ2-3, with D unclear. The CDR3 consists of 15 residues. Looked up from germline, CDR1 is SGHRS and CDR2 is YFSETQ. V was clipped by 0 bases and J by 0 bases, with 8 bases between them. CDR3 loop: CASSLVGVSTDTQYF. The CDR3, as DNA: TGCGCCAGCAGCTTGGTTGGGGTGAGCACAGATACGCAGTATTTT.

This clonotype was observed a few times. V and J are TRBV7-3 and TRBJ1-1; D unresolved. Germline V gene sequence: CDR1 SGHTA, CDR2 FQGTGA. CDR3 size: 13 residues. Trimming took off 6 bases at V and 4 bases at J, with 12 bases between the two ends. The CDR3, as DNA: TGTGCCAGCAGTGTGGGCCCGGGCACTGAAGCTTTCTTT. The encoded protein is CASSVGPGTEAFF.

This clonotype has just a few counts. J is TRBJ2-7 and V is TRBV7-6; possibly TRBD1 for D (5 bases). The CDR3 consists of 18 residues. Trimming cost V 0 bases and J 0 bases, with 18 bases left between them. Germline assignment: CDR1 SGHVS and CDR2 FNYEAQ. CDR3 sequence (DNA): TGTGCCAGCAGCTTAGCGGTCTTTTCCCCGACAGACTCCTACGAGCAGTACTTC. Its protein is CASSLAVFSPTDSYEQYF. The full variable domain, its missing parts supplied by reference TRBV7-6 and TRBJ2-7, is GAGVSQSPRYKVTKRGQDVALRCDPISGHVSLYWYRQALGQGPEFLTYFNYEAQQDKSGLPNDRFSAERPEGSISTLTIQRTEQRDSAMYRCASSLAVFSPTDSYEQYFGPGTRLTVT.

The CDR3 nucleotides are TGTGCCAGCTCACCACTGGTTAGCAATCAGCCCCAGCATTTT. Translating it yields CASSPLVSNQPQHF. V and J are TRBV18 and TRBJ1-5; no clear D. V lost 1 base, J lost 0 bases, and 4 bases lay in between. The CDR3 consists of 14 residues. Germline assignment: CDR1 KGHSH and CDR2 LQKENI.

The sample holds one count of this clonotype. V usage is TRBV30 and J usage is TRBJ1-5; no clear D gene. Germline CDR1 is GTSNPN and CDR2 is SVGIG (reference sequence). The CDR3 spans 12 residues. Between the trimmed V and J ends, which lost 3 bases and 9 bases, there was a span of 12 bases. This CDR3 is CAWSRLRGPQHF. The CDR3 DNA reads TGTGCCTGGAGCAGGCTACGAGGGCCCCAGCATTTT.

The rearrangement uses TRBV18 and TRBJ2-7; a possible D gene is TRBD2 (6 bases). V was clipped by 3 bases and J by 4 bases, with 7 bases between them. Germline V gene data show CDR1 as KGHSH and CDR2 as LQKENI. The CDR3 loop spans 12 amino acids. CDR3 amino acids: CASSPEGYEQYV. The CDR3 coding sequence is TGTGCCAGCTCACCGGAGGGGTACGAGCAGTACGTC.

V and J are TRBV5-1 and TRBJ1-1; D remains unclear. The ends were cut back, 1 base at V and 1 base at J, with 5 bases in the middle. This CDR3 is 13 amino acids long. The germline gives CDR1 SGHRS, CDR2 YFSETQ. The CDR3 sequence is CASSLYSNTEAFF. The CDR3 DNA follows: TGCGCCAGCAGCTTGTACTCGAACACTGAAGCTTTCTTT.

This chain connects TRBV28 to TRBJ2-1; 9 positions match TRBD2. The CDR3 sequence is 16 residues long. The J segment lost 0 bases and the V segment lost 6 bases, leaving 6 bases of the junction unmatched. CDR1 is MDHEN and CDR2 is SYDVKM in the germline V gene. The CDR3 loop reads CASSGGGADSYNEQFF. The DNA of the CDR3 is TGTGCCAGCAGCGGCGGGGGGGCCGACTCCTACAATGAGCAGTTCTTC.

This clonotype showed up just a few times. The DNA for the CDR3 is TGTGCCAGCAGCTTAGGAGGGACCCGCTCCTACGAGCAGTACTTC. Translation gives CASSLGGTRSYEQYF. The chain carries TRBV7-9 and TRBJ2-7; D possibly uses TRBD1 or TRBD2 (5 bases each). CDR3 length equals 15 residues. Trimming took 1 base from V and 0 from J, leaving 10 bases between them. Germline loops: CDR1 SEHNR, CDR2 FQNEAQ (reference sequence). Based on the CDR3 plus reference TRBV7-9 and TRBJ2-7, the full variable domain is DTGVSQNPRHKITKRGQNVTFRCDPISEHNRLYWYRQTLGQGPEFLTYFQNEAQLEKSRLLSDRFSAERPKGSFSTLEIQRTEQGDSAMYLCASSLGGTRSYEQYFGPGTRLTVT.

The gene calls are TRBV4-3 and TRBJ1-6; no clear D gene. Trimming stripped 3 bases from V and 0 bases from J, with 15 bases between. This CDR3 has 18 residues. Germline V lookup: CDR1 LGHNA, CDR2 YSLEER. This CDR3 is CASSHTDSWFSYNSPLHF. The CDR3 bases are TGCGCCAGCAGCCATACTGACTCGTGGTTCTCCTATAATTCACCCCTCCACTTT.

V and J are TRBV28 and TRBJ2-4; the match to TRBD1 covers 7 bases. Trimming removed 6 bases from V and 7 bases from J; junction bases left unmatched: 12. CDR1 MDHEN and CDR2 SYDVKM come from the germline V gene. The CDR3 length is 15 residues. CDR3 in DNA: TGTGCCAGCAGGTTCCTGACAGGGCCCAGGAACATTCAGTACTTC. Residues: CASRFLTGPRNIQYF.